This T cell receptor (beta chain) stems from a study of blood T cell repertoires in COVID-19. The table came from immunoSEQ multiplex PCR; TCRdb's copy has only in-frame clones and leaves some out. The table lists around 96,000 clones, 90% to 95% of them singletons. Germline CDR1 is SGHNT and CDR2 is YYREEE (reference sequence). The V end lost 1 base, the J end lost 8 bases, and 9 bases lay between the germline ends. CDR3 length equals 12 residues. The rearrangement links TRBV5-4 to TRBJ1-1; no definite D call. The clonotype comes from a human donor with active COVID-19. The donor label of this sample is uncertain. Sequenced input: peripheral blood. The DNA for the CDR3 is TGTGCCAGCAGCTTGTCGGCGGGGGAAGCTTTCTTT. Translating it yields CASSLSAGEAFF.